This T cell receptor beta chain emerged from a study of cytomegalovirus exposure and HLA in healthy donors. General study results and limits: In a later analysis, a missense DCLRE1C variant was linked to TCR beta V- and J-gene trimming.

This clone was detected only a few times. Antigen unknown. In germline, CDR1 is SGHTA, CDR2 FQGTGA. There are 12 residues in the CDR3. Trimming pared 5 bases from V and 10 bases from J, leaving 12 bases between. Vbeta (60) and Jbeta (13) primers were used in the PCR. Repertoires were generated with immunoSEQ multiplex PCR, while TCRdb's copy carries only in-frame clones and drops some. The sample consists of about 180,000 clones, around 79% of them appearing once. The source is a woman between 50 and 59 years old in good health and CMV-seronegative. The rearrangement joins TRBV7-3 to TRBJ2-1, with a weak D call TRBD1 (6 bases). The sample consisted of PBMCs. Here the CDR3 reads CASSEQGSEQFF. CDR3 sequence (DNA): TGTGCCAGCAGCGAACAGGGAAGCGAGCAGTTCTTC.